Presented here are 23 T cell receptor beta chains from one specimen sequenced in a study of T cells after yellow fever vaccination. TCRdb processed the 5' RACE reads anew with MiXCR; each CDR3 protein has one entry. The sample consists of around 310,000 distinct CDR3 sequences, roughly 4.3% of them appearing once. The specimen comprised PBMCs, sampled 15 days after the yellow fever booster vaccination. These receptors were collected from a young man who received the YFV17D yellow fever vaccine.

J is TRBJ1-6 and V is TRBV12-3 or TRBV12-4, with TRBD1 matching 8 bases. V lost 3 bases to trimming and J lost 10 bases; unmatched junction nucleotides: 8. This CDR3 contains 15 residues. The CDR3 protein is CASSFRQGQGSPLHF. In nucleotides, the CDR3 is TGTGCCAGCAGTTTCCGACAGGGGCAGGGCTCACCCCTCCACTTT.

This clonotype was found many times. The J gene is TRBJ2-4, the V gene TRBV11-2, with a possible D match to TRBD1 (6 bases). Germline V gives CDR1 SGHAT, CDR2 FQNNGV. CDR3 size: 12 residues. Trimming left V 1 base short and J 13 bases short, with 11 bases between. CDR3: CASSLVGDRQYF. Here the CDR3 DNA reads TGTGCCAGCAGCTTAGTCGGAGACAGGCAGTACTTC.

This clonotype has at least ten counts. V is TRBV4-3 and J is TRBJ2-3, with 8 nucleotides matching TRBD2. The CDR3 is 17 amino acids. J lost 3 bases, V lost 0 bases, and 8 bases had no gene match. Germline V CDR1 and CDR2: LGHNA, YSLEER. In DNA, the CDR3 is TGCGCCAGCAGCCAAGATCTTCCGGGGGGGCAAACAGATACGCAGTATTTT. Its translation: CASSQDLPGGQTDTQYF.

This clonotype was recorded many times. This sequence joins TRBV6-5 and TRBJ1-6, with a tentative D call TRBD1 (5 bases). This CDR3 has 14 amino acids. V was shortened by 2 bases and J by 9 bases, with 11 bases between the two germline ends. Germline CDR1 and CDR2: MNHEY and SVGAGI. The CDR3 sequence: CASSYRQGTSPLHF. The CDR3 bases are TGTGCCAGCAGTTACCGGCAGGGTACTTCACCCCTCCACTTT.

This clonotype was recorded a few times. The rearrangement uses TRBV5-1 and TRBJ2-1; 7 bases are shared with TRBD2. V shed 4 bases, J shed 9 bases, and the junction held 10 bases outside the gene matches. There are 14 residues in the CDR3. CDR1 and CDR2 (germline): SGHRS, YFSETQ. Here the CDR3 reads CASSPRSSGGEQFF. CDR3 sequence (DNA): TGCGCCAGCAGCCCGCGTTCGTCGGGGGGTGAGCAGTTCTTC.

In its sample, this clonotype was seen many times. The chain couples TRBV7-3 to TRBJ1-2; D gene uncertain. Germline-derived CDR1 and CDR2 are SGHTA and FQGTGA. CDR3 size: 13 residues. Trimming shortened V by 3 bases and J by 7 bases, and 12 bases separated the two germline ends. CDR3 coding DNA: TGTGCCAGCAGCTTTTCGCGAGAGAGTGGCTACACCTTC. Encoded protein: CASSFSRESGYTF.

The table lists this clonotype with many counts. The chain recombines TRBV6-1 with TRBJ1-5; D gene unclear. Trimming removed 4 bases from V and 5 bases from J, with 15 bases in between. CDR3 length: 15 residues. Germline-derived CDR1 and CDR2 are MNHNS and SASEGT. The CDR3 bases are TGTGCCAGCAGTGCGGAGACACGGATAGATCAGCCCCAGCATTTT. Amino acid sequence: CASSAETRIDQPQHF.

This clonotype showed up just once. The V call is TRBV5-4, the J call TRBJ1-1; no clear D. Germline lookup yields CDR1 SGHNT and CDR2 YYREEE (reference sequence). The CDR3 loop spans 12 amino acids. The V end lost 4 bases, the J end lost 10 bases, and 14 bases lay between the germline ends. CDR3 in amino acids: CASSVIGEGAFF. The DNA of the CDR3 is TGTGCCAGCAGCGTGATCGGGGAGGGAGCTTTCTTT.

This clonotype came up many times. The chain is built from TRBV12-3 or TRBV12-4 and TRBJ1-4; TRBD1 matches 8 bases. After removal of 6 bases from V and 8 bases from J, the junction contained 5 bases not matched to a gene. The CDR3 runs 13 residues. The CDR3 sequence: CASSRQGFEKLFF. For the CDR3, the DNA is TGTGCCAGCAGCAGACAGGGGTTCGAAAAACTGTTTTTT.

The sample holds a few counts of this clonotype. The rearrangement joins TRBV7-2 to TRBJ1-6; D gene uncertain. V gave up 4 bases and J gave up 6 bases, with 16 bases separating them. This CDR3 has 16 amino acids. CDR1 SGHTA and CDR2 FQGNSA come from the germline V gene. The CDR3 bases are TGTGCCAGCAGCTCAGATAATTTACGGCTTAATTCACCCCTCCACTTT. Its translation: CASSSDNLRLNSPLHF.

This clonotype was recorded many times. CDR3 region: CASSRTSGEVSSYNEQFF. The CDR3 coding sequence is TGTGCCAGCAGTCGGACTAGCGGGGAAGTTAGCTCCTACAATGAGCAGTTCTTC. The rearrangement links TRBV6-1 to TRBJ2-1; 12 nucleotides match TRBD2. The junction had 8 bases not matched to a gene; V was cut back by 5 bases and J by 0 bases. The CDR3 loop spans 18 amino acids. CDR1 MNHNS and CDR2 SASEGT come from the germline V gene.

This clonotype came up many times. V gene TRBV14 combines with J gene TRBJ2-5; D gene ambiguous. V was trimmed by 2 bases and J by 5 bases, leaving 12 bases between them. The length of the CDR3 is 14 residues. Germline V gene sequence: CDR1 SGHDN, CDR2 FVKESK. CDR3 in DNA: TGTGCCAGCAGCCAACGTACCCTGGCGGAGACCCAGTACTTC. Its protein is CASSQRTLAETQYF. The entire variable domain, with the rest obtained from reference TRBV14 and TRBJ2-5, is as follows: EAGVTQFPSHSVIEKGQTVTLRCDPISGHDNLYWYRRVMGKEIKFLLHFVKESKQDESGMPNNRFLAERTGGTYSTLKVQPAELEDSGVYFCASSQRTLAETQYFGPGTRLLVL.

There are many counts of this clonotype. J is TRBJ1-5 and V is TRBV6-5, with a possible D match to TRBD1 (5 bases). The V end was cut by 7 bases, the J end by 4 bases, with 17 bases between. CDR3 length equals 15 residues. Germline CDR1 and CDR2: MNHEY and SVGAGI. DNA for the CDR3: TGTGCCAGCAACAAGGGGTTCGGGCTAAATCAGCCCCAGCATTTT. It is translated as CASNKGFGLNQPQHF.

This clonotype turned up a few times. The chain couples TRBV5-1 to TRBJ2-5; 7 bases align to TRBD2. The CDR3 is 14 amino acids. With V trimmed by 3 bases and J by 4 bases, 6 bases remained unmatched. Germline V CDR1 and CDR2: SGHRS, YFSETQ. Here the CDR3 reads CASSSGGDRETQYF. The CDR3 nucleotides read TGCGCCAGCAGCTCGGGGGGAGATCGAGAGACCCAGTACTTC.

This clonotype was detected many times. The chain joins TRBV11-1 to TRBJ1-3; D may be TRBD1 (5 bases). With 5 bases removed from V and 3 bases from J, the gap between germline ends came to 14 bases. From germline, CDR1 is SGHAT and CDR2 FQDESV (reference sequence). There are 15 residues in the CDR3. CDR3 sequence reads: CASSPRDPFGNTIYF. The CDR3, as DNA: TGTGCCAGCAGCCCCCGGGACCCATTTGGAAACACCATATATTTT. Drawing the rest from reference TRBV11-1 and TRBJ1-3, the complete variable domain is EAEVAQSPRYKITEKSQAVAFWCDPISGHATLYWYRQILGQGPELLVQFQDESVVDDSQLPKDRFSAERLKGVDSTLKIQPAELGDSAMYLCASSPRDPFGNTIYFGEGSWLTVV.

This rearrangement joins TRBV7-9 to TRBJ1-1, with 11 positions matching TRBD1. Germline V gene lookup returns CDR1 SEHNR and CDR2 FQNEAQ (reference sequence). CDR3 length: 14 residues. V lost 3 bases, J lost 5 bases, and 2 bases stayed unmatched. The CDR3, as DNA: TGTGCCAGCAGCTTCGGGACAGGGGGAACTGAAGCTTTCTTT. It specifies CASSFGTGGTEAFF.

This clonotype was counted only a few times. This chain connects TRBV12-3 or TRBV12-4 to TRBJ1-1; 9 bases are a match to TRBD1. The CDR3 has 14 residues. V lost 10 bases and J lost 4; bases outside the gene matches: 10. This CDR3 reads CATRTGDTLTEAFF. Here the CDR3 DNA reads TGTGCCACCAGGACAGGGGACACCCTCACTGAAGCTTTCTTT.

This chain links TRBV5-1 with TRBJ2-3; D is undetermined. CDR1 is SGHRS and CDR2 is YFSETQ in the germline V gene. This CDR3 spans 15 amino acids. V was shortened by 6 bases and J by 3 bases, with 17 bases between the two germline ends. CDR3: CASTKGPLGTDTQYF. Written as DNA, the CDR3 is TGCGCCAGCACCAAAGGTCCACTGGGGACAGATACGCAGTATTTT.

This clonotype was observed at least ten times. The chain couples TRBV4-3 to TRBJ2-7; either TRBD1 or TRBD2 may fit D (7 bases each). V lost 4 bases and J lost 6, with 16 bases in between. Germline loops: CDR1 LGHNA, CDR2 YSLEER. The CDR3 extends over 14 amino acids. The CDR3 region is CASSPQGGSGEQYF. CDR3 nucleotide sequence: TGCGCCAGCAGCCCGCAGGGGGGGTCTGGCGAGCAGTACTTC.

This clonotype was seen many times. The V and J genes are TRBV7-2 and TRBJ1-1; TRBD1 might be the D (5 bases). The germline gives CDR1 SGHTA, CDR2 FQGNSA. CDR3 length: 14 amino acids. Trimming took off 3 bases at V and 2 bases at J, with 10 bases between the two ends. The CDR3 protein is CASSFARENTEAFF. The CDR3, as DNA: TGTGCCAGCAGCTTCGCCAGGGAAAACACTGAAGCTTTCTTT.

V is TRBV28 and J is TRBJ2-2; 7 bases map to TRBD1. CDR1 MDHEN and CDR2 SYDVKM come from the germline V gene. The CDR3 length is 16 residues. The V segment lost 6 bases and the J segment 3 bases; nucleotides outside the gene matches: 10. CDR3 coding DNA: TGTGCCAGCAGCTCCGGTGGGACAGCCGACACCGGGGAGCTGTTTTTT. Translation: CASSSGGTADTGELFF.

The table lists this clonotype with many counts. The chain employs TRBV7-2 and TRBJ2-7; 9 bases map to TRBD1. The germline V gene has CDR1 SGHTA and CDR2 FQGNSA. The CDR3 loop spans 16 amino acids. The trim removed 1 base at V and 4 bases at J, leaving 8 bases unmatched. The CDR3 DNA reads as TGTGCCAGCAGCTTAGTGTCGACAGGGGGAAGATACGAGCAGTACGTC. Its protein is CASSLVSTGGRYEQYV.

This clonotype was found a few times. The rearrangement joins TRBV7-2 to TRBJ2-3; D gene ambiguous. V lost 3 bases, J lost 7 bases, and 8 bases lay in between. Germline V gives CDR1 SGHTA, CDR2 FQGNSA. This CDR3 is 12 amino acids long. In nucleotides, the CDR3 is TGTGCCAGCAGCTTTATGGTCCATACGCAGTATTTT. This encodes CASSFMVHTQYF.